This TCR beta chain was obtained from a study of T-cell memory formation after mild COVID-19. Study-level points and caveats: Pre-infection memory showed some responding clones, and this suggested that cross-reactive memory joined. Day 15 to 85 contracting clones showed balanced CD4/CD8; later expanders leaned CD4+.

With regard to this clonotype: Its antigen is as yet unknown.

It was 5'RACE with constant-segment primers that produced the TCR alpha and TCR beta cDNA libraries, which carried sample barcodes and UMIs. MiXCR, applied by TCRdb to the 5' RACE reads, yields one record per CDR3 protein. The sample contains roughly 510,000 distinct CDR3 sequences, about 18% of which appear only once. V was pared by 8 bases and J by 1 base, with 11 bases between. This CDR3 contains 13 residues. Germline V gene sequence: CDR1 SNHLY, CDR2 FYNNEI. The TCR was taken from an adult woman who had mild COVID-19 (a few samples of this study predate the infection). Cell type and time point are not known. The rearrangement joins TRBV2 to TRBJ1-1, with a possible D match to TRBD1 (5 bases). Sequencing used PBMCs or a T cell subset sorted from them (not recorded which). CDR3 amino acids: CASGGGGNTEAFF. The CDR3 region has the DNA TGTGCCAGCGGCGGGGGGGGGAACACTGAAGCTTTCTTT.